The clone carrying this T cell receptor (beta chain) was counted ten times or more. Its antigen is unknown. Unique molecular identifiers (one per individual cDNA molecule) were attached. TCRdb analysed the 5' RACE reads with MiXCR anew, one entry per CDR3 protein. The repertoire includes about 64,000 distinct CDR3 sequences, just over 20% of them detected once, and approximately 15% sits in the top ten. The data are from a study of early T cells in non-severe SARS-CoV-2 infection. Overall study context: Sequenced material consisted of bulk RNA (from unsorted whole blood), and chains were unpaired.

Overall study results and limits: Matching with VDJdb favored anti-spike CD8 responses (missing private and CD4 specificities).

Germline V lookup: CDR1 DFQATT, CDR2 SNEGSKA (reference sequence). The CDR3 is 13 residues long. Trimming pared 5 bases from V and 5 bases from J, leaving 15 bases between. The chain employs TRBV20-1 and TRBJ1-2, with a weak D call TRBD1 (5 bases). The source of this sequence is an adult who was a healthcare worker with PCR-confirmed SARS-CoV-2 infection or an uninfected control (not recorded which). Sequencing was performed on whole blood, taken at baseline. The CDR3 bases are TGCAGTGCTGACCAAGGGCAGGGTTATGGCTACACCTTC. Translation gives CSADQGQGYGYTF.